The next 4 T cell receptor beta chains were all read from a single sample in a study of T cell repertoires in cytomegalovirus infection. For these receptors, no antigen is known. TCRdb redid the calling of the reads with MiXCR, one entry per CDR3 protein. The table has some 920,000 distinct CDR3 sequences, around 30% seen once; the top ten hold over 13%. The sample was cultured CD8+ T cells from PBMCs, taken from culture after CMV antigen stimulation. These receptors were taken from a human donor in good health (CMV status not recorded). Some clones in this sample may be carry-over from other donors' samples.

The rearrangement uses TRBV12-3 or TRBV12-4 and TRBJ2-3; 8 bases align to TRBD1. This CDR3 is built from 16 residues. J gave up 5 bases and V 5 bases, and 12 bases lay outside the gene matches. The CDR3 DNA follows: TGTGCCAGCAGTCCCTCCCGTGGACAGGGTGAAGATACGCAGTATTTT. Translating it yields CASSPSRGQGEDTQYF.

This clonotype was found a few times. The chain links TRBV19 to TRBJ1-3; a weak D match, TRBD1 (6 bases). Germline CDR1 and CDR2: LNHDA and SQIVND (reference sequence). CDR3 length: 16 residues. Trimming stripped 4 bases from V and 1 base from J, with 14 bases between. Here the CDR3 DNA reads TGTGCCAGTAGTAGCCCAGGGGACGAGTCTGGAAACACCATATATTTT. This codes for CASSSPGDESGNTIYF.

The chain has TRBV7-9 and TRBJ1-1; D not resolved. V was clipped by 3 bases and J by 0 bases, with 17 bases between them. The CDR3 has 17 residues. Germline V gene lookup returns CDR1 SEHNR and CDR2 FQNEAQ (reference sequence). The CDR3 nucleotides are TGTGCCAGCAGCTTTCCCCTGACGGACCCTATGAACACTGAAGCTTTCTTT. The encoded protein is CASSFPLTDPMNTEAFF.

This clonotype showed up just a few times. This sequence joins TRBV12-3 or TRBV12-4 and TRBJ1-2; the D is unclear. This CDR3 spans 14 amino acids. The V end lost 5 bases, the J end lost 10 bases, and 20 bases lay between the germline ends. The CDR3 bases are TGTGCCAGCAGTACCCGGGGAGGGCGGAATCCCTACACCTTC. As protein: CASSTRGGRNPYTF.